These T cell receptor beta chains were read from a single sample in a study of early T cells in non-severe SARS-CoV-2 infection. TCRdb ran MiXCR on the 5' RACE reads and lists one entry per CDR3 protein. The sample shows just over 95,000 distinct CDR3 sequences, about 11% of them seen only once. Sequencing was done on a sample of whole blood. The receptors here all came from an adult who was a healthcare worker with PCR-confirmed SARS-CoV-2 infection or an uninfected control (not recorded which). CDR3s include the opening cysteine and the closing phenylalanine or tryptophan. The order of the fields is J gene, clone size, V gene, D gene, CDR3 protein, CDR3 DNA. The D gene is left open where the match is weak. Clone size appears in some rows only: once, few, many, or a class for an expanded clone.

TRBJ2-7	many	TRBV7-2	.	CASSLGGVGSYEQYF	TGTGCCAGCAGCTTAGGCGGGGTTGGCTCCTACGAGCAGTACTTC
TRBJ2-7	.	TRBV13	TRBD1	CASSSTTGTGGHWNEQYF	TGTGCCAGCAGCTCTACCACCGGGACAGGGGGCCACTGGAACGAGCAGTACTTC
TRBJ2-1	.	TRBV15	TRBD1	CATSSEITGGYEQFF	TGTGCCACCAGCAGCGAAATTACAGGGGGCTATGAGCAGTTCTTC
TRBJ2-1	.	TRBV20-1	.	CSARPPNGMGSYNEQFF	TGCAGTGCTAGACCCCCGAACGGAATGGGATCCTACAATGAGCAGTTCTTC
TRBJ1-1	few	TRBV12-3/TRBV12-4	TRBD1	CAGSDREDTEAFF	TGTGCCGGTTCGGACAGGGAGGACACTGAAGCTTTCTTT
TRBJ2-1	many	TRBV6-5	.	CASSYARRADNEQFF	TGTGCCAGCAGTTACGCCCGGAGGGCAGACAATGAGCAGTTCTTC
TRBJ2-7	few	TRBV20-1	TRBD1	CSATRQGGSEQYF	TGCAGTGCTACCCGACAGGGTGGAAGCGAGCAGTACTTC
TRBJ2-5	many	TRBV5-1	.	CASSSIPNEETQYF	TGCGCCAGCAGTTCGATACCTAATGAAGAGACCCAGTACTTC
TRBJ2-1	many	TRBV19	.	CASSGSGLLRSEQFF	TGTGCCAGTAGTGGATCGGGACTCTTAAGGAGTGAGCAGTTCTTC
TRBJ2-1	many	TRBV10-3	TRBD1	CAIRGTEGQSGEQFF	TGTGCCATCAGGGGGACCGAGGGACAGAGCGGTGAGCAGTTCTTC
TRBJ1-1	many	TRBV27	.	CASRSTQGFGTEAFF	TGTGCCAGCAGAAGCACACAGGGCTTCGGCACTGAAGCTTTCTTT
TRBJ2-1	.	TRBV20-1	TRBD2	CSANLASGGIDEQFF	TGCAGTGCTAATTTGGCTAGCGGGGGGATTGATGAGCAGTTCTTC
TRBJ1-2	.	TRBV4-1	.	CASSPWAGGDYGYTF	TGCGCCAGCAGCCCGTGGGCGGGGGGTGACTATGGCTACACCTTC
TRBJ1-6	many	TRBV10-1	.	CASSEEGAPVPLHF	TGCGCCAGCAGTGAGGAGGGTGCCCCAGTGCCCCTCCACTTT
TRBJ2-3	many	TRBV7-2	TRBD2	CASSLVAGGPGTQYF	TGTGCCAGCAGCTTAGTAGCGGGGGGGCCCGGTACGCAGTATTTT
TRBJ2-6	many	TRBV6-5	.	CASSYRESGANVLTF	TGTGCCAGCAGTTATCGGGAATCTGGGGCCAACGTCCTGACTTTC
TRBJ1-4	.	TRBV5-1	.	CASSLVFIGGTNEKLFF	TGCGCCAGCAGCTTGGTGTTCATTGGGGGAACTAATGAAAAACTGTTTTTT
TRBJ2-2	many	TRBV19	TRBD2	CASSPETGGRSTGELFF	TGTGCCAGTAGTCCGGAGACGGGGGGGCGAAGCACCGGGGAGCTGTTTTTT
TRBJ1-1	.	TRBV7-3	.	CASSLRGMGTEAFF	TGTGCCAGCAGCTTAAGGGGTATGGGAACTGAAGCTTTCTTT
TRBJ1-1	few	TRBV6-1	TRBD1	CASSGFMDRGQRTEAFF	TGTGCCAGCAGTGGGTTTATGGACAGGGGGCAACGCACTGAAGCTTTCTTT
TRBJ2-5	few	TRBV20-1	.	CSARGYSGTMEETQYF	TGCAGTGCTAGGGGGTACAGCGGGACAATGGAGGAGACCCAGTACTTC
TRBJ2-1	few	TRBV18	.	CASSPPGLEGGEQFF	TGTGCCAGCTCACCACCTGGATTGGAGGGAGGAGAGCAGTTCTTC
TRBJ2-7	many	TRBV6-6	.	CASRKERERGVEQYF	TGTGCCAGCAGGAAAGAACGGGAGAGGGGCGTCGAGCAGTACTTC
TRBJ2-7	.	TRBV5-6	TRBD1	CASSVEPDRGKYF	TGTGCCAGCAGCGTGGAACCGGACAGGGGAAAGTACTTC
TRBJ1-1	many	TRBV12-3/TRBV12-4	.	CASSLRQTMNTEAFF	TGTGCCAGCAGTTTAAGGCAAACCATGAACACTGAAGCTTTCTTT
TRBJ2-4	few	TRBV7-9	TRBD2	CASSPRLVAGKLAKNIQYF	TGTGCCAGCAGCCCCCGGTTGGTAGCGGGGAAACTAGCCAAAAACATTCAGTACTTC
TRBJ1-2	.	TRBV28	.	CASSLRAGYTF	TGTGCCAGCAGTCTCAGGGCTGGCTACACCTTC
TRBJ2-3	.	TRBV5-4	.	CASSSWGLGTDTQYF	TGTGCCAGCAGCTCCTGGGGACTCGGCACAGATACGCAGTATTTT
TRBJ1-1	many	TRBV7-9	.	CASSLGSRTQMNTEAFF	TGTGCCAGCAGCTTAGGGTCCAGGACACAAATGAACACTGAAGCTTTCTTT
TRBJ2-7	.	TRBV27	.	CASSLSTGEYSYEQYF	TGTGCCAGCAGTTTATCGACCGGGGAATACTCCTACGAGCAGTACTTC
TRBJ2-1	.	TRBV29-1	TRBD2	CSVSSGGAWNEQFF	TGCAGCGTTTCTAGCGGGGGGGCGTGGAATGAGCAGTTCTTC
TRBJ2-6	.	TRBV6-5	.	CASRTGYSTGANVLTF	TGTGCCAGCAGAACAGGGTATTCTACTGGGGCCAACGTCCTGACTTTC
TRBJ2-5	many	TRBV5-1	.	CASSLADREAQYF	TGCGCCAGCAGCTTGGCAGACAGGGAGGCCCAGTACTTC
TRBJ2-2	few	TRBV5-1	.	CASSYQAGDTYTGELFF	TGCGCCAGCAGCTACCAAGCCGGGGACACTTACACCGGGGAGCTGTTTTTT
TRBJ2-6	few	TRBV30	TRBD1	CAWTARGLVGANVLTF	TGTGCCTGGACCGCCAGGGGGTTGGTAGGGGCCAACGTCCTGACTTTC
TRBJ1-6	.	TRBV7-8	.	CASSLALGRVRSPLHF	TGTGCCAGCAGCTTAGCGCTAGGCAGGGTTCGATCACCCCTCCACTTT
TRBJ1-1	many	TRBV20-1	.	CSAPTGNTEAFF	TGCAGTGCTCCTACCGGGAACACTGAAGCTTTCTTT
TRBJ1-2	few	TRBV12-3/TRBV12-4	.	CASSLLGRGYTF	TGTGCCAGCAGTTTATTAGGTCGCGGCTACACCTTC
TRBJ2-3	once	TRBV29-1	TRBD2	CCVEASGGTDTQYF	TGCTGCGTTGAAGCTAGCGGGGGCACAGATACGCAGTATTTT
TRBJ1-2	many	TRBV6-1	.	CASSPDRANYGYTF	TGTGCCAGCAGTCCCGACAGAGCTAACTATGGCTACACCTTC